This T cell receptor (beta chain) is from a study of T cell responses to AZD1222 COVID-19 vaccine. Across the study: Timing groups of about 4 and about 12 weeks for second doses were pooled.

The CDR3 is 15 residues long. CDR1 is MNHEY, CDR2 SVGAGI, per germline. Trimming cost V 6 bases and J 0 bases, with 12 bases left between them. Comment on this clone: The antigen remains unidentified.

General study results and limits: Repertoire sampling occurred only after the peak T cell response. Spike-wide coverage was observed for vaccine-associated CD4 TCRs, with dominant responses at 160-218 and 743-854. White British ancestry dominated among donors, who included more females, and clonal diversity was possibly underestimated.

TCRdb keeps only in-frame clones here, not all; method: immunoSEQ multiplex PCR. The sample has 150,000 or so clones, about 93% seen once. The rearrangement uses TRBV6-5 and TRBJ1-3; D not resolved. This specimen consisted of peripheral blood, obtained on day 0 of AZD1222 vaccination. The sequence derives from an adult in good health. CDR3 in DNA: TGTGCCAGCAGGCCTTCCGGGAACTCTGGAAACACCATATATTTT. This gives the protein CASRPSGNSGNTIYF.